This T cell receptor beta chain comes out of a study of cytomegalovirus exposure and HLA in healthy donors. Study findings and constraints: A later analysis found first-cohort TCR clusters tended to co-occur in the 90 to 150 validation repertoires. Cytomegalovirus association was listed for 164 TCR beta chains. Rarity characterized most TCR sequences, yet some public TCRs appeared in many donors.

Separate from the roughly 670-subject first cohort, the 120-subject validation cohort was the one that the donors belonged to. The CDR3 is 17 residues long. Germline-derived CDR1 and CDR2 are SGDLS and YYNGEE. V shed 4 bases, J shed 0 bases, and the junction held 5 bases outside the gene matches. Turning to this clone: Antigen: not known.

Libraries were prepared by immunoSEQ multiplex PCR; TCRdb keeps only in-frame clonotypes and omits some of them. Here the sample spans 200,000 or so clones, roughly 84% being singletons. This clonotype originated in a woman under 30 in good health and CMV-seropositive. The chain has TRBV9 and TRBJ2-3; TRBD2 matches at 13 bases. The source material was PBMCs. In nucleotides, the CDR3 is TGTGCCAGCAGCCCACGGACTAGCGGGAGTAGCACAGATACGCAGTATTTT. This encodes CASSPRTSGSSTDTQYF.